The 8 T cell receptor beta chains presented below share a single source sample, sequenced in a study of prognosis after radiotherapy for stage I lung cancer. Using two-round multiplex PCR, the authors amplified TCR beta CDR3 from genomic DNA. Each TRBV and TRBJ gene had its own primer in the first PCR round. Using its own MiXCR run on the multiplex PCR reads, TCRdb lists one record per CDR3 protein. The repertoire has 15,000 to 20,000 distinct CDR3 sequences, around 24% of them found once; the top ten carry around a fifth. The sequenced sample was PBMCs, obtained before or after stereotactic body radiation therapy (not recorded which). The source is a donor aged 50 or older with non-small cell lung cancer.

This clonotype was counted at least ten times. V usage is TRBV20-1 and J usage is TRBJ2-1; 7 bases line up with TRBD1. This CDR3 spans 13 amino acids. The V and J ends lost 4 bases and 4 bases, in that order; junction bases with no gene match: 4. Germline CDR1 DFQATT, CDR2 SNEGSKA (reference sequence). DNA of the CDR3: TGCAGTGCTAAACAGGGGTTTTACAATGAGCAGTTCTTC. It encodes CSAKQGFYNEQFF.

Details on this clonotype: This is likely an artifact of a read error, given a far larger clone one base away. J is TRBJ2-3 and V is TRBV6-4; D remains unclear. The CDR3 contains 11 residues. V dropped 5 bases and J dropped 7 bases, with 7 bases sitting between them. Germline CDR1 and CDR2: MRHNA and SNTAGT. DNA for the CDR3: TGTGCCAGCAGTTATTTATATACGCAGTATTTT. Translated, it gives CASSYLYTQYF.

This clonotype was detected once. V gene TRBV20-1 combines with J gene TRBJ2-1; D possibly corresponds to TRBD2 (6 bases). The CDR3 extends over 14 amino acids. Between the trimmed V and J ends, which lost 0 bases and 8 bases, there was a span of 14 bases. CDR1 is DFQATT, CDR2 SNEGSKA, per germline (reference sequence). This chain's CDR3 is CSARDAIGSYEQFF. For the CDR3, the DNA is TGCAGTGCTAGAGATGCTATCGGGAGCTATGAGCAGTTCTTC.

This chain joins TRBV20-1 and TRBJ1-5; 9 bases are a match to TRBD1. With 6 bases clipped from V and 9 bases from J, the junction kept 9 bases outside the gene matches. This CDR3 has 13 residues. Germline CDR1 reads DFQATT; CDR2 reads SNEGSKA (reference sequence). The chain's CDR3 is CSARTGDPRPQHF. In DNA form, the CDR3 reads TGCAGTGCCCGGACAGGGGATCCTAGGCCCCAGCATTTT.

In its sample, this clonotype was seen many times. The V and J genes are TRBV5-6 and TRBJ1-4; unclear D gene. Trimming took off 5 bases at V and 3 bases at J, with 14 bases between the two ends. In germline, CDR1 is SGHDT, CDR2 YYEEEE. The CDR3 consists of 15 residues. CDR3 sequence: CASSPTGGPNEKLFF. The CDR3, as DNA: TGTGCCAGCAGTCCGACCGGCGGGCCTAATGAAAAACTGTTTTTT.

In its sample, this clonotype was seen many times. The chain employs TRBV20-1 and TRBJ2-7; no clear D. V was cut by 3 bases and J by 3 bases, with 6 bases left in between. CDR1 is DFQATT and CDR2 is SNEGSKA in the germline V gene (reference sequence). The CDR3 runs 11 residues. The CDR3 reads CSARFDYEQYF. In DNA form, the CDR3 reads TGCAGTGCTAGGTTCGACTACGAGCAGTACTTC.

This clonotype was seen ten or more times. V is TRBV5-4 and J is TRBJ2-5; no clear D gene. Per germline, CDR1 SGHNT and CDR2 YYREEE (reference sequence). The V end was cut by 1 base, the J end by 5 bases, with 6 bases between. CDR3 size: 12 residues. Written as DNA, the CDR3 is TGTGCCAGCAGCTTGATTCCGGAGACCCAGTACTTC. This encodes CASSLIPETQYF.

This clonotype has ten or more counts. CDR3 in amino acids: CSAWDGLAQETQYF. CDR3 nucleotide sequence: TGCAGCGCCTGGGACGGACTAGCCCAAGAGACCCAGTACTTC. The V and J genes are TRBV29-1 and TRBJ2-5; 8 positions match TRBD2. Germline CDR1 SQVTM, CDR2 ANQGSEA. With V trimmed by 7 bases and J by 1 base, 8 bases remained unmatched. The CDR3 has 14 amino acids. The full variable domain, rest sourced from reference TRBV29-1 and TRBJ2-5, is SAVISQKPSRDICQRGTSLTIQCQVDSQVTMMFWYRQQPGQSLTLIATANQGSEATYESGFVIDKFPISRPNLTFSTLTVSNMSPEDSSIYLCSAWDGLAQETQYFGPGTRLLVL.